This is a list of T cell receptor beta chains from one sample in a study of blood T cells in healthy people across ages. Using its own MiXCR run on the 5' RACE reads, TCRdb lists one record per CDR3 protein. The profile shows 1.5 million to 2 million distinct CDR3 sequences, approximately 28% of them singletons. The specimen sequenced was blood. These receptors originate from a woman in her twenties or thirties in good health. Both conserved end residues are part of each CDR3. D genes are given only for firm matches. Clone size, where shown, is once, few, many, or a class for clones that have expanded.

>TRBJ2-5|TRBV3-1|-|-
TGTGCCAGCAGCCCCCTAGATCCGGGGGCGGAGACCCAGTACTTC
CASSPLDPGAETQYF
>TRBJ2-3|TRBV19|-|-
TGTGCCAGTAGGCCACGTGGGTTCGGCACAGATACGCAGTATTTT
CASRPRGFGTDTQYF
>TRBJ2-7|TRBV12-3/TRBV12-4|many|-
TGTGCCAGCAGCCGCCCCTCTAGCTACGAGCAGTACTTC
CASSRPSSYEQYF
>TRBJ2-7|TRBV12-3/TRBV12-4|-|TRBD1
TGTGCCGGCTCCTGGTTGAGGGACAGGGACTACGAGCAGTACTTC
CAGSWLRDRDYEQYF
>TRBJ1-5|TRBV20-1|-|-
TGCAGTGCTAGCAAGGGGGGTAATCAGCCCCAGCATTTT
CSASKGGNQPQHF
>TRBJ2-3|TRBV12-3/TRBV12-4|-|-
TGTGCCAGCACTCCAGGGTGGGGAGCAGATACGCAGTATTTT
CASTPGWGADTQYF
>TRBJ2-7|TRBV7-9|few|-
TGTGCCAGCAGCGCCATAGCGGTTGGCTACAATGAGCAGTACTTC
CASSAIAVGYNEQYF
>TRBJ2-1|TRBV7-9|-|-
TGTGCCAGCAGCTTCCCCGGGCCCCACAATGAGCAGTTCTTC
CASSFPGPHNEQFF
>TRBJ2-2|TRBV7-2|-|TRBD2
TGTGCCAGCAGCTTAGACGTAGCGGGACGCGGGGAGCTGTTTTTT
CASSLDVAGRGELFF
>TRBJ2-1|TRBV12-5|many|-
TGTGCTAGTGGGGGTCATGAGCAGTTCTTC
CASGGHEQFF
>TRBJ2-1|TRBV14|-|-
TGTGCCAGCAGCCAAGAGGTGGTAGGGGAGCAGTTCTTC
CASSQEVVGEQFF
>TRBJ2-1|TRBV28|-|TRBD2
TGTGCCAGCAGCTCGCGGGCTAGCGGGAGATACAATGAGCAGTTCTTC
CASSSRASGRYNEQFF
>TRBJ1-2|TRBV10-3|-|-
TGTGCCATCAGGGGCAGGAACTATGGCTACACCTTC
CAIRGRNYGYTF
>TRBJ2-5|TRBV6-8|many|-
TGTGCCAGCAGTTACTCGATCATGGAGGGAGAGACCCAGTACTTC
CASSYSIMEGETQYF
>TRBJ2-7|TRBV20-1|many|TRBD2
TGCAGTGCGCGCGGGACTAGCGGGGGTTACGAGCAGTACTTC
CSARGTSGGYEQYF
>TRBJ1-1|TRBV15|-|-
TGTGCCACCAGCAGAGTAAGAGAGGGGACTGAAGCTTTCTTT
CATSRVREGTEAFF
>TRBJ2-5|TRBV24-1|many|-
TGTGCCACCAGTGATGAGGCAGACGGAGCGACCCAGTACTTC
CATSDEADGATQYF
>TRBJ1-2|TRBV6-6|many|-
TGTGCCAGCAGTTCCGGGACGGGGATCAACTATGGCTACACCTTC
CASSSGTGINYGYTF
>TRBJ2-1|TRBV7-2|-|TRBD2
TGTGCCAGCACCTTGACTAGCGGGGGAACGAATGAGCAGTTCTTC
CASTLTSGGTNEQFF
>TRBJ2-7|TRBV29-1|few|TRBD2
TGCAGCGTTGCCCCCCTTTTGCAGCGGGGTACCTACGAGCAGTACTTC
CSVAPLLQRGTYEQYF
>TRBJ2-7|TRBV5-1|few|TRBD2
TGCGCCAGCAGCTTTGGGACTAGCGGGGGGGCCGGGGTGAACGAGCAGTACTTC
CASSFGTSGGAGVNEQYF
>TRBJ2-1|TRBV7-9|few|-
TGTGCCAGCAGCTTGGCATGGGACCCCCCCGGGGAGCAGTTCTTC
CASSLAWDPPGEQFF
>TRBJ2-3|TRBV7-9|-|TRBD2
TGTGCCAGCAGCGGAAGACTAGCGGGGAGTAGCACAGATACGCAGTATTTT
CASSGRLAGSSTDTQYF
>TRBJ2-1|TRBV12-3/TRBV12-4|-|-
TGTGCCAGCGGTAAGGGGCTGGAGCAGTTCTTC
CASGKGLEQFF
>TRBJ1-2|TRBV5-1|many|TRBD1
TGCGCCAGCAGCTCTGGACAGGCTTATGGCTACACCTTC
CASSSGQAYGYTF
>TRBJ1-1|TRBV12-3/TRBV12-4|-|-
TGTGCCAGCAGTTTTGAGGGGGACGACACTGAAGCTTTCTTT
CASSFEGDDTEAFF
>TRBJ2-5|TRBV11-3|-|TRBD1
TGTGCCAGCAGCTGGCCGGGACAGGGAATTTACGAGACCCAGTACTTC
CASSWPGQGIYETQYF
>TRBJ2-1|TRBV20-1|-|TRBD2
TGCAGTGCTGCATCTAGCGGGGGGAGCTCCTACAATGAGCAGTTCTTC
CSAASSGGSSYNEQFF
>TRBJ2-2|TRBV4-2|-|-
TGTGCCAGCTCCGGAGGCGGGACGAACACCGGGGAGCTGTTTTTT
CASSGGGTNTGELFF
>TRBJ2-7|TRBV5-1|few|-
TGCGCCAGCAGCGGCCTGGGAGCCGGCTCCTACGAGCAGTACTTC
CASSGLGAGSYEQYF
>TRBJ2-7|TRBV20-1|-|TRBD2
TGCAGTGCTAGAGGTCTGATCAGCGGGGACCCCGTGGCCAACGAGCAGTACTTC
CSARGLISGDPVANEQYF
>TRBJ2-1|TRBV25-1|-|TRBD2
TGTGCCAGCAGTGGCATGGGCGGGAGGGCGCCGGGCAATGAGCAGTTCTTC
CASSGMGGRAPGNEQFF
>TRBJ2-2|TRBV7-9|-|-
TGTGCCAGCAGCGCGCGCCCGGGACACAACACCGGGGAGCTGTTTTTT
CASSARPGHNTGELFF
>TRBJ2-1|TRBV4-1|many|TRBD2
TGCGCCAGCAGCCAAGATACGACTAGCGGGGGGCGGGATGAGCAGTTCTTC
CASSQDTTSGGRDEQFF
>TRBJ2-1|TRBV24-1|few|-
TGTGCCACCAGTGATTTGTGGGAGAATGAGCAGTTCTTC
CATSDLWENEQFF
>TRBJ1-2|TRBV2|-|-
TGTGCCAGCCTCGGGAGCAGGGGTGGCTACACCTTC
CASLGSRGGYTF
>TRBJ2-7|TRBV5-1|many|TRBD2
TGCGCCAGCAGCCCCGGACTAGCGGGAGATACCTCCTACGAGCAGTACTTC
CASSPGLAGDTSYEQYF
>TRBJ2-1|TRBV15|many|-
TGTGCCACCAGCAGAGATTGGGGAAGCTCCTACAATGAGCAGTTCTTC
CATSRDWGSSYNEQFF
>TRBJ2-3|TRBV20-1|few|-
TGCAGTGCTAGAGGGTGGATGGGGACTGATCGCACAGATACGCAGTATTTT
CSARGWMGTDRTDTQYF
>TRBJ2-2|TRBV20-1|few|TRBD2
TGCAGTGCTAGAGCATCCCAGCGGGAGAACACCGGGGAGCTGTTTTTT
CSARASQRENTGELFF
>TRBJ1-4|TRBV7-2|-|-
TGTGCCAGCAGCCGGGAGCGATTCAATGAAAAACTGTTTTTT
CASSRERFNEKLFF
>TRBJ2-1|TRBV2|few|TRBD2
TGTGCCAGCACCGGACTAGCGGGGGGCATCGATGAGCAGTTCTTC
CASTGLAGGIDEQFF